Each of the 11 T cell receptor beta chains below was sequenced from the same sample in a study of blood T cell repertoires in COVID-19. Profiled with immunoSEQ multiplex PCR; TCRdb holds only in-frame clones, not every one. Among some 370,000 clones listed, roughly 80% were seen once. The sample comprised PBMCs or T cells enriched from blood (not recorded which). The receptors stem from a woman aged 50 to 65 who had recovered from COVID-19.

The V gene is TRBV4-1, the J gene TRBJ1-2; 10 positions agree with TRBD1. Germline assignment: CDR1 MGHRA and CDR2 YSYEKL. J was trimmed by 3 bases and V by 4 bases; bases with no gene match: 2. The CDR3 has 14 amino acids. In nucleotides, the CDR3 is TGCGCCAGCAGCCGGGACAGGGGTGACTATGGCTACACCTTC. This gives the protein CASSRDRGDYGYTF.

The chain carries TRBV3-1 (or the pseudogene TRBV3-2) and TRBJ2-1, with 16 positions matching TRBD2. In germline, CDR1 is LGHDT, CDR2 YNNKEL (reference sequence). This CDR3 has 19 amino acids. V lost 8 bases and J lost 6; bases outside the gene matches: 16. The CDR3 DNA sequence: TGTGCCAGCGCCTGGTATCCCGGGACTAGCGGGAGGGCCGCCAATGAGCAGTTCTTC. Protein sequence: CASAWYPGTSGRAANEQFF.

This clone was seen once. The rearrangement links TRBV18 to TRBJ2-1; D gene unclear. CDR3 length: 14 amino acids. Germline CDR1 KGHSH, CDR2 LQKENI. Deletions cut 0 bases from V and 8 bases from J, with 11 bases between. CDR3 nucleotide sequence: TGTGCCAGCTCACCACCGCTGAGTCTCGATGAGCAGTTCTTC. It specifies CASSPPLSLDEQFF.

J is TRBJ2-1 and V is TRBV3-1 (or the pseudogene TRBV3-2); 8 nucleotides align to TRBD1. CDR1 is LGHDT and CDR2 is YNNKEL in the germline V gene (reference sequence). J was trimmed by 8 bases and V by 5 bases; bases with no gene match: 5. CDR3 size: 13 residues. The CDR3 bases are TGTGCCAGCAGCACCCGGACAGGGCATGAGCAGTTCTTC. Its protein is CASSTRTGHEQFF.

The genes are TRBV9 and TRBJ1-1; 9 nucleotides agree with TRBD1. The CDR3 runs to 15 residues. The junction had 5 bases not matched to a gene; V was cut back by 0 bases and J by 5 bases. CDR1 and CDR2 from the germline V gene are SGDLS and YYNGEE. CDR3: CASSVALTGGTEAFF. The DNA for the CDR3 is TGTGCCAGCAGCGTAGCCCTGACAGGGGGGACTGAAGCTTTCTTT.

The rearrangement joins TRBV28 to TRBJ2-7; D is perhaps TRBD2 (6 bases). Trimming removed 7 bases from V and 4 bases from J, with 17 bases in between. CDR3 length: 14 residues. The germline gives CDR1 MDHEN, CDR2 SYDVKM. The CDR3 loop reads CASISGVIGYEQYF. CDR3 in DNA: TGTGCCAGCATCTCGGGGGTTATAGGATACGAGCAGTACTTC.

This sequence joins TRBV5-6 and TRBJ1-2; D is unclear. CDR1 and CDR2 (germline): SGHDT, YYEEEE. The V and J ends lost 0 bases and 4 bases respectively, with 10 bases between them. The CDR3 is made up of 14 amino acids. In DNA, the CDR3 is TGTGCCAGCAGCTTGGGTAGCGCCTTCTATGGCTACACCTTC. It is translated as CASSLGSAFYGYTF.

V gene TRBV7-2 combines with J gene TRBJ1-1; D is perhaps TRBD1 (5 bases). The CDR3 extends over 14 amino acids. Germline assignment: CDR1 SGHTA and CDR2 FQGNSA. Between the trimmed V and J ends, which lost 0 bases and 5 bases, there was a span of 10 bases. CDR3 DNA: TGTGCCAGCAGCTTAGCAGGGGTGAGGACTGAAGCTTTCTTT. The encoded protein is CASSLAGVRTEAFF.

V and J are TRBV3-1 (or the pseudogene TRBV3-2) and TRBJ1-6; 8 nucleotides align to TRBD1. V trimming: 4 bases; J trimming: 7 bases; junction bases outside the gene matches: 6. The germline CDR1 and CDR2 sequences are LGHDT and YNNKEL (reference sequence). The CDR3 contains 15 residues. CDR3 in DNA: TGTGCCAGCAGCCCCCGACAGGGGCAGAATTCACCCCTCCACTTT. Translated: CASSPRQGQNSPLHF.

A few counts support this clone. Written as DNA, the CDR3 is TGTGCCAGCAGGGACAACTCGAACACCGGGGAGCTGTTTTTT. Protein product: CASRDNSNTGELFF. V usage is TRBV2 and J usage is TRBJ2-2; tentative D call: TRBD1 (5 bases). Trimming removed 6 bases at V and 0 bases at J, with 8 bases between. The CDR3 is 14 residues long. From germline, CDR1 is SNHLY and CDR2 FYNNEI.

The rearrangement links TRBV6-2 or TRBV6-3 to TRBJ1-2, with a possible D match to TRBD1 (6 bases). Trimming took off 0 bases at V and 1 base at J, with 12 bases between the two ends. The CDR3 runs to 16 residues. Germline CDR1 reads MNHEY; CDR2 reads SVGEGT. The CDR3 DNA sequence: TGTGCCAGCAGTTACTCTCGGCAGGGGCTTAACTATGGCTACACCTTC. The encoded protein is CASSYSRQGLNYGYTF.